A selection of T cell receptor beta chains follows, all from one sample in a study of CD4 T cells in relation to SARS-CoV-2 and coronaviruses. Libraries were prepared by immunoSEQ multiplex PCR; TCRdb keeps only in-frame clonotypes and omits some of them. The sample holds approximately 20,000 clones, less than 70% seen once. No cognate antigen is known for these TCRs. The specimen was CD4+ T cells from PBMCs, cultured in vitro. The origin of the receptors is a human donor in good health. Both conserved end residues are part of each CDR3. The D gene is left open where the match is weak. Clone size is stated in some rows and not others, as once, few, many or a class when expanded.

v_call	clone_size	d_call	cdr3_aa
TRBV5-5	few	NA	CASTLGAYEWQYF
TRBV7-9	NA	NA	CASSFGGWETQYF
TRBV6-5	NA	NA	CASNREATGELFF
TRBV6-2/TRBV6-3	NA	NA	CASSPGRGGYTF
TRBV29-1	once	TRBD2	CSVTGGRVFTDTQYF
TRBV5-1	once	TRBD2	CASSSFRDYSTDTQYF
TRBV20-1	NA	NA	CSASGRALSYEQYF
TRBV27	NA	NA	CASGRDSGFWTF
TRBV18	few	NA	CASGPGDYGYTF
TRBV11-2	few	NA	CASSYGQRDTQYF
TRBV7-9	NA	NA	CASSPSANPYEQYF
TRBV5-4	NA	NA	CASSAYSDTEAFF
TRBV3-1/TRBV3-2	NA	TRBD2	CASSQDGQRGGCEQFF
TRBV11-3	once	TRBD2	CASSLGVSGRGEQFF
TRBV7-9	few	NA	CASSLDGQYGEKLFF
TRBV10-3	NA	NA	CAIRDTSGNTIYF
TRBV5-6	NA	NA	CASSPTGYNEQFF
TRBV21-1	NA	NA	CASIKDYEQYF
TRBV11-3	few	NA	CASSPSGLSPLHF
TRBV2	NA	TRBD2	CANKTSGGSFNEQFF
TRBV3-1/TRBV3-2	NA	NA	CASSGVNTEAFF
TRBV19	NA	TRBD1	CASSVGRGPNQPQHF